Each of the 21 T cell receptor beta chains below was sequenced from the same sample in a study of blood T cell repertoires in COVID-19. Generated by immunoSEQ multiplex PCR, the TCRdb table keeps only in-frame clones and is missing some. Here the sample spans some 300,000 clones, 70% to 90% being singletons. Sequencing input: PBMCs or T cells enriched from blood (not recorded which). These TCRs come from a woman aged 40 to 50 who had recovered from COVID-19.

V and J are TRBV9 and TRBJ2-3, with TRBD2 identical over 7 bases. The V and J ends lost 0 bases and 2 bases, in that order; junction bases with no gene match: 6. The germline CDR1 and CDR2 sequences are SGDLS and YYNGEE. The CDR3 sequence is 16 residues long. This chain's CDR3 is CASSVGRERDTDTQYF. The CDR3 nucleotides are TGTGCCAGCAGCGTAGGCCGGGAGCGGGACACAGATACGCAGTATTTT.

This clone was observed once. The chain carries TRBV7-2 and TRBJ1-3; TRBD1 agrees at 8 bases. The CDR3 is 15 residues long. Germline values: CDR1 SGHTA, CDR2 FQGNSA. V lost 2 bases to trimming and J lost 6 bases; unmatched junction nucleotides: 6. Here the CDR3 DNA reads TGTGCCAGCAGCTTAAGGACAGGGAGGATAAACACCATATATTTT. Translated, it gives CASSLRTGRINTIYF.

The DNA for the CDR3 is TGTGCCAGCAGCCTAGACAGGGGAGGAGCTGAAGCTTTCTTT. Protein product: CASSLDRGGAEAFF. V is TRBV2 and J is TRBJ1-1, with 8 bases aligning to TRBD1. CDR1 and CDR2 from the germline V gene are SNHLY and FYNNEI. V lost 6 bases, J lost 6 bases, and 9 bases stayed unmatched. The CDR3 contains 14 residues. Complete variable domain (other parts from reference TRBV2 and TRBJ1-1): EPEVTQTPSHQVTQMGQEVILRCVPISNHLYFYWYRQILGQKVEFLVSFYNNEISEKSEIFDDQFSVERPDGSNFTLKIRSTKLEDSAMYFCASSLDRGGAEAFFGQGTRLTVV.

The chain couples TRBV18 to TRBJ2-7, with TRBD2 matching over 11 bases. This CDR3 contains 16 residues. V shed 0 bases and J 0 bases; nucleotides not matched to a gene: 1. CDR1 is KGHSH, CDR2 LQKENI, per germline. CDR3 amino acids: CASSPPGLAASYEQYF. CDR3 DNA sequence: TGTGCCAGCTCACCACCGGGACTAGCGGCCTCCTACGAGCAGTACTTC.

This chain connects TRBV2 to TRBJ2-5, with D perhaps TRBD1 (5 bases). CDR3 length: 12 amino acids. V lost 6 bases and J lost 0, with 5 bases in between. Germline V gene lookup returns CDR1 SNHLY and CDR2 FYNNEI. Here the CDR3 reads CASRGDQETQYF. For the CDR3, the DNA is TGTGCCAGCAGAGGGGACCAAGAGACCCAGTACTTC.

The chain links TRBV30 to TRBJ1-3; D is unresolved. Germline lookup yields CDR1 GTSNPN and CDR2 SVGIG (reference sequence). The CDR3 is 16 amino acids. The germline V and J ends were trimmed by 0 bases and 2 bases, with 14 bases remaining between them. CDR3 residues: CAWSVLGILPGNTIYF. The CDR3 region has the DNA TGTGCCTGGAGTGTACTCGGGATCCTTCCTGGAAACACCATATATTTT.

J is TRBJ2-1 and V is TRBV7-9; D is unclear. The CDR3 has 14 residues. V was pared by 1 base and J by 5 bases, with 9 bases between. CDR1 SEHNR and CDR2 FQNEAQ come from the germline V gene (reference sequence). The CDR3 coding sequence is TGTGCCAGCAGCTTAGGGCAGGCGAACAATGAGCAGTTCTTC. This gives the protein CASSLGQANNEQFF.

The CDR3 loop is CASSSAGPPLADTQYF. CDR3 nucleotide sequence: TGTGCCAGCAGTTCGGCGGGACCACCTCTAGCGGATACGCAGTATTTT. V is TRBV6-2 or TRBV6-3 and J is TRBJ2-3, with a possible D match to TRBD2 (6 bases). V was cut by 4 bases and J by 6 bases, with 20 bases left in between. The CDR3 consists of 16 residues. Germline-derived CDR1 and CDR2 are MNHEY and SVGEGT.

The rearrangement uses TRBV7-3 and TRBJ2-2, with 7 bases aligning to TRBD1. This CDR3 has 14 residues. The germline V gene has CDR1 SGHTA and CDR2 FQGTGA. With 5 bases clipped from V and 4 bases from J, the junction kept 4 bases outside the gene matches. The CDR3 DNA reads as TGTGCCAGCAGCCTGACAGGGAGCACCGGGGAGCTGTTTTTT. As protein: CASSLTGSTGELFF. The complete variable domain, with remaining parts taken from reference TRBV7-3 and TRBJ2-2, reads GAGVSQTPSNKVTEKGKYVELRCDPISGHTALYWYRQSLGQGPEFLIYFQGTGAADDSGLPNDRFFAVRPEGSVSTLKIQRTERGDSAVYLCASSLTGSTGELFFGEGSRLTVL.

DNA of the CDR3: TGTGCCAGCAGCTTAGAAGAGGGGACAGGGTTCGGGGAGCAGTACTTC. It encodes CASSLEEGTGFGEQYF. The V call is TRBV11-3, the J call TRBJ2-7, with 9 bases identical to TRBD1. The CDR3 has 16 amino acids. V was pared by 0 bases and J by 7 bases, with 10 bases of the junction left unmatched. CDR1 is SGHNT and CDR2 is YENEEA in the germline V gene.

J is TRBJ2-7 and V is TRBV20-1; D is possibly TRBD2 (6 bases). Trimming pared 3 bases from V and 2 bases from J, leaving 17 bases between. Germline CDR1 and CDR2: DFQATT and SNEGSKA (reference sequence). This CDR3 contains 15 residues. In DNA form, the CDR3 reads TGCAGTGCTAGTTTAACGGGACTCACCCCCTACGAGCAGTACTTC. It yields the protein CSASLTGLTPYEQYF.

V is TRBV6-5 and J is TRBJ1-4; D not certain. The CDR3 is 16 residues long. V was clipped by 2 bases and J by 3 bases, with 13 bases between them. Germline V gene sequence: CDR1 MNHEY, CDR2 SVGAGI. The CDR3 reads CASSYSLASSNEKLFF. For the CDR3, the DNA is TGTGCCAGCAGTTACAGTCTCGCGTCATCTAATGAAAAACTGTTTTTT.

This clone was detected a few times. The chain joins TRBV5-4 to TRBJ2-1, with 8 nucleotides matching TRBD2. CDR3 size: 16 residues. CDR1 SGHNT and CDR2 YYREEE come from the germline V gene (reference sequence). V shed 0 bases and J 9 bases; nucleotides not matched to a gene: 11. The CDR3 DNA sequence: TGTGCCAGCAGCTTGGCCGGGTCGGGAGGGCCGGTTGAGCAGTTCTTC. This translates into CASSLAGSGGPVEQFF. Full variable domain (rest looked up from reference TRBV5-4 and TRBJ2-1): ETGVTQSPTHLIKTRGQQVTLRCSSQSGHNTVSWYQQALGQGPQFIFQYYREEENGRGNFPPRFSGLQFPNYSSELNVNALELDDSALYLCASSLAGSGGPVEQFFGPGTRLTVL.

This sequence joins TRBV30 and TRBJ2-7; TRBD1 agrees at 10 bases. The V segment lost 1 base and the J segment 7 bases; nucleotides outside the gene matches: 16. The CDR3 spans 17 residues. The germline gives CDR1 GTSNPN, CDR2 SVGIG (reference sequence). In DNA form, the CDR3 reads TGTGCCTGGAGTGCCCCTTTATGGGACAGGGGATACAAGGAGCAGTACTTC. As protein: CAWSAPLWDRGYKEQYF.

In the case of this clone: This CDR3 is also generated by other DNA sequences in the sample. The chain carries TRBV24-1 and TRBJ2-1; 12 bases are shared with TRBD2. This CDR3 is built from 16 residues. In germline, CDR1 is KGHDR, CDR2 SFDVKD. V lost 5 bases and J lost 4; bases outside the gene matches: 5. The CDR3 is CATSGLTSGSYNEQFF. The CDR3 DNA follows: TGTGCCACCAGTGGGCTGACTAGCGGGAGTTACAATGAGCAGTTCTTC.

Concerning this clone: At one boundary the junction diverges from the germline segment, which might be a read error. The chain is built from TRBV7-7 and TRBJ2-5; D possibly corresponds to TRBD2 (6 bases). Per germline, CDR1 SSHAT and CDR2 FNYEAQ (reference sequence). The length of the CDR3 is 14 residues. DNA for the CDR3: TGTGCTAGCAGTGCGGCGGGGCACCAAGAGACCCAGTACTTC. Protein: CASSAAGHQETQYF.

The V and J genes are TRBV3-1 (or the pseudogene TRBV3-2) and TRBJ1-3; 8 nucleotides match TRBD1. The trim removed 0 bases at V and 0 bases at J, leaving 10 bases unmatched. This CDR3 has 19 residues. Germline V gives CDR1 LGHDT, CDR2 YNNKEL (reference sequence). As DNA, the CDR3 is TGTGCCAGCAGCCAAGATACCAGGACAGGGCCAGCCTCTGGAAACACCATATATTTT. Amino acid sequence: CASSQDTRTGPASGNTIYF.

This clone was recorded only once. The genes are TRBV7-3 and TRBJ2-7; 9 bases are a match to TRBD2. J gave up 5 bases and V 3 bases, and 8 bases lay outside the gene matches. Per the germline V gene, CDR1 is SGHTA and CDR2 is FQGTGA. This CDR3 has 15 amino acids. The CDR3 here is CASSFGGRAGDEQYF. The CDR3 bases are TGTGCCAGCAGCTTCGGCGGGAGGGCCGGGGACGAGCAGTACTTC.

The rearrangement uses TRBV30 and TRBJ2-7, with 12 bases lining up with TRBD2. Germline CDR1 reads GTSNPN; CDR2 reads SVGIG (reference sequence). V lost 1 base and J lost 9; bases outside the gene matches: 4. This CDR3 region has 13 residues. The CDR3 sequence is CAWSGLAGVAQYF. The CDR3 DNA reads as TGTGCCTGGAGTGGACTAGCGGGAGTCGCGCAGTACTTC. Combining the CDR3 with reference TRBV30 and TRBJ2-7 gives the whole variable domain SQTIHQWPATLVQPVGSPLSLECTVEGTSNPNLYWYRQAAGRGLQLLFYSVGIGQISSEVPQNLSASRPQDRQFILSSKKLLLSDSGFYLCAWSGLAGVAQYFGPGTRLTVT.

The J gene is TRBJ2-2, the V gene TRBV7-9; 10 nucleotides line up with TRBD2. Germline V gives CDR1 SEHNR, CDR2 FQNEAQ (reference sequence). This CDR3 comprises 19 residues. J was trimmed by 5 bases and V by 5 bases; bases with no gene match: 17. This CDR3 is CASSHARYRGLAETGELFF. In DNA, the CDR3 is TGTGCCAGCAGCCATGCTCGCTACAGAGGACTAGCGGAGACCGGGGAGCTGTTTTTT.

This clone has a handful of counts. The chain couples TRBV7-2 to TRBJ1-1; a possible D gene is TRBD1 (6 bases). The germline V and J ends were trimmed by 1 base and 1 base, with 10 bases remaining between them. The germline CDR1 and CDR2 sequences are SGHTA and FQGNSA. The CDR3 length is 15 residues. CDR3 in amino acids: CASSLGSGANTEAFF. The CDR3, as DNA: TGTGCCAGCAGCTTAGGGTCAGGGGCGAACACTGAAGCTTTCTTT.